These 3 T cell receptor beta chains were all obtained from the same sample, sequenced in a study of T-cell memory formation after mild COVID-19. TCRdb ran MiXCR on the 5' RACE reads and lists one entry per CDR3 protein. The sample holds approximately 190,000 distinct CDR3 sequences; about 18% are singletons and the top ten take 2% to 3%. Source material: PBMCs or a T cell subset sorted from them (not recorded which). The receptors were gathered from an adult woman who had mild COVID-19 (a few samples of this study predate the infection). Cell type and time point are not known.

This chain links TRBV6-5 with TRBJ1-2; 8 bases map to TRBD1. Unmatched junction bases numbered 11, after V lost 6 bases and J lost 2 bases. This CDR3 region has 16 residues. Germline values: CDR1 MNHEY, CDR2 SVGAGI. The CDR3 region has the DNA TGTGCCAGCAGGCCTACAGGGCGACAGGGGAACTATGGCTACACCTTC. Protein: CASRPTGRQGNYGYTF.

This clonotype was counted only a few times. This chain joins TRBV11-2 and TRBJ2-1, with 9 bases that match TRBD2. V dropped 2 bases and J dropped 4; count of bases not matched to a gene: 6. The germline V gene has CDR1 SGHAT and CDR2 FQNNGV. This CDR3 has 16 amino acids. For the CDR3, the DNA is TGTGCCAGCAGCTTATTTCGACTAGCGGCATACAATGAGCAGTTCTTC. Translation: CASSLFRLAAYNEQFF.

The J gene is TRBJ2-4, the V gene TRBV27; possibly TRBD1 for D (6 bases). The CDR3 has 15 amino acids. V was pared by 2 bases and J by 7 bases, with 15 bases between. CDR1 and CDR2 (germline): MNHEY, SMNVEV (reference sequence). CDR3 loop: CASSLITGFRNIQYF. The DNA for the CDR3 is TGTGCCAGCAGTTTAATAACAGGGTTTCGGAACATTCAGTACTTC.